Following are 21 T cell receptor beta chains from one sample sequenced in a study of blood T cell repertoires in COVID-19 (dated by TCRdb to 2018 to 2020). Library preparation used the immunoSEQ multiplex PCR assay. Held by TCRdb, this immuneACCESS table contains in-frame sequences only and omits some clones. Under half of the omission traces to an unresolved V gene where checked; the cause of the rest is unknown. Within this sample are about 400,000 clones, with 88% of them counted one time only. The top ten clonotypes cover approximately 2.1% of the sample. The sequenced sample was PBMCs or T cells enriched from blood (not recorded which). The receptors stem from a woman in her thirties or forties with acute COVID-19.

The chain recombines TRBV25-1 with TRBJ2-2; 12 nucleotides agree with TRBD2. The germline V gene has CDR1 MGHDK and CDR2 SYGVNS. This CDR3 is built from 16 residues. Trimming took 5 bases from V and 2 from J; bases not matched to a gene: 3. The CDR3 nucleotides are TGTGCCAGCAGTCAGACTAGCGGGGGAAACACCGGGGAGCTGTTTTTT. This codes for CASSQTSGGNTGELFF.

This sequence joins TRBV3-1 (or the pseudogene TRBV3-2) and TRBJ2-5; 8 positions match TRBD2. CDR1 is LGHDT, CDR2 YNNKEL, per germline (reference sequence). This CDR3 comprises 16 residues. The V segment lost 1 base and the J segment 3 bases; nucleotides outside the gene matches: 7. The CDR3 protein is CASSQAGTSGEETQYF. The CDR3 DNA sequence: TGTGCCAGCAGCCAAGCCGGTACTAGCGGCGAAGAGACCCAGTACTTC.

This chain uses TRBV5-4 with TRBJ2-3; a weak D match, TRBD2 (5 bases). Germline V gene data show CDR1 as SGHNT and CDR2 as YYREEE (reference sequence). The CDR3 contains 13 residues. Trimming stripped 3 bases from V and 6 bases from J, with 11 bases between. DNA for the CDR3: TGTGCCAGCAGCTCGACCCGGAGGGATACGCAGTATTTT. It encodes CASSSTRRDTQYF.

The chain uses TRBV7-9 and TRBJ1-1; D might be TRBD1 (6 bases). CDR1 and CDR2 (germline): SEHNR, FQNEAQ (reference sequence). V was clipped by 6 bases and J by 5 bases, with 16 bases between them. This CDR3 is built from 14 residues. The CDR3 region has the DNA TGTGCCAGCAGTTTGGACAGCTCGGGAACTGAAGCTTTCTTT. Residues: CASSLDSSGTEAFF. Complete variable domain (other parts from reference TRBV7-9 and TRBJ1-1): DTGVSQNPRHKITKRGQNVTFRCDPISEHNRLYWYRQTLGQGPEFLTYFQNEAQLEKSRLLSDRFSAERPKGSFSTLEIQRTEQGDSAMYLCASSLDSSGTEAFFGQGTRLTVV.

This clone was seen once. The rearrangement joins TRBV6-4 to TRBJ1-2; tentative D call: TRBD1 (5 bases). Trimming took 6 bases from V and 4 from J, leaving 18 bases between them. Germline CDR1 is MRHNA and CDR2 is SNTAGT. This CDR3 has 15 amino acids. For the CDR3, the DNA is TGTGCCAGCAGCCCCCCCCAGGGTGGTTTCTATGGCTACACCTTC. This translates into CASSPPQGGFYGYTF.

CDR3 coding DNA: TGTGCCGGCGGATTGACGGACTCCTACGAGCAGTACTTC. It codes for CAGGLTDSYEQYF. The chain combines TRBV5-5 with TRBJ2-7; unclear D gene. CDR3 size: 13 residues. Per the germline V gene, CDR1 is SGHKS and CDR2 is YYEKEE (reference sequence). Deletions cut 10 bases from V and 0 bases from J, with 14 bases between.

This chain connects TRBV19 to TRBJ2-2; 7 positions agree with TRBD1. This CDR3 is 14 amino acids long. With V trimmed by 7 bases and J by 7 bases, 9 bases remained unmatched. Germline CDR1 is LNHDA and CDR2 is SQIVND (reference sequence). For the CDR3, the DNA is TGTGCCAGTACTTCAGGGACAGCGAACGGGGAGCTGTTTTTT. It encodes CASTSGTANGELFF. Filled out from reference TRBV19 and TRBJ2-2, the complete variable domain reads DGGITQSPKYLFRKEGQNVTLSCEQNLNHDAMYWYRQDPGQGLRLIYYSQIVNDFQKGDIAEGYSVSREKKESFPLTVTSAQKNPTAFYLCASTSGTANGELFFGEGSRLTVL.

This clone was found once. The CDR3 nucleotides are TGTGCCAGCAGCATTACAGGTGCTGGGGCCAACGTCCTGACTTTC. It encodes CASSITGAGANVLTF. The genes are TRBV7-9 and TRBJ2-6; TRBD1 is a possible D gene (5 bases). This CDR3 spans 15 amino acids. With 5 bases removed from V and 2 bases from J, the gap between germline ends came to 10 bases. The germline CDR1 and CDR2 sequences are SEHNR and FQNEAQ (reference sequence).

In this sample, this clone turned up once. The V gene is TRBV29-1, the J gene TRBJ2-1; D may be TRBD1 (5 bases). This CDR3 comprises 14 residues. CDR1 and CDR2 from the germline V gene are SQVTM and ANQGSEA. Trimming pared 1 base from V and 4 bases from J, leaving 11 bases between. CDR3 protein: CSVEGGSLYNEQFF. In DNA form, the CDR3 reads TGCAGCGTTGAAGGGGGCAGTCTATACAATGAGCAGTTCTTC.

This CDR3 reads CASTDGSFQPQHF. As DNA, the CDR3 is TGTGCCAGTACCGATGGGAGTTTTCAGCCCCAGCATTTT. The V and J genes are TRBV19 and TRBJ1-5; unclear D gene. This CDR3 region has 13 residues. CDR1 LNHDA and CDR2 SQIVND come from the germline V gene (reference sequence). V was clipped by 7 bases and J by 6 bases, with 13 bases between them. Filled out from reference TRBV19 and TRBJ1-5, the complete variable domain reads DGGITQSPKYLFRKEGQNVTLSCEQNLNHDAMYWYRQDPGQGLRLIYYSQIVNDFQKGDIAEGYSVSREKKESFPLTVTSAQKNPTAFYLCASTDGSFQPQHFGDGTRLSIL.

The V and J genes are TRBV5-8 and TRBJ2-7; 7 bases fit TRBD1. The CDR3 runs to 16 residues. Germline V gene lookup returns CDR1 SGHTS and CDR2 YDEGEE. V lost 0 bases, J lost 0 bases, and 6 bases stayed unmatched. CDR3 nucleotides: TGTGCCAGCAGCTTGGATGGGACAGCTAACTCCTACGAGCAGTACTTC. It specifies CASSLDGTANSYEQYF.

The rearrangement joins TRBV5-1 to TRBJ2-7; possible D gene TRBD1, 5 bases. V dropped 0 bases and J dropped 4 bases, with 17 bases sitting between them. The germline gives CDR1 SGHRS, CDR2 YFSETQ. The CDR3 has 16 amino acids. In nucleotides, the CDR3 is TGCGCCAGCAGCTTGGTTTCAGGATTGGGGCGGTACGAGCAGTACTTC. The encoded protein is CASSLVSGLGRYEQYF.

The CDR3 here is CASTIGGYDHTEAFF. The CDR3 DNA follows: TGCGCCAGCACCATAGGGGGTTATGACCACACTGAAGCTTTCTTT. The chain recombines TRBV10-2 with TRBJ1-1; D is perhaps TRBD1 (6 bases). The CDR3 length is 15 residues. Looked up from germline, CDR1 is WSHSY and CDR2 is SAAADI. The germline V and J ends were trimmed by 7 bases and 3 bases, with 18 bases remaining between them.

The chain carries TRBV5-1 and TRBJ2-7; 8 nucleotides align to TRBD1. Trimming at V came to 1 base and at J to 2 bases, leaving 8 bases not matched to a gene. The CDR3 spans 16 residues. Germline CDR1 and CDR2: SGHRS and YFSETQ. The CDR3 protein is CASSLHSGTGAYEQYF. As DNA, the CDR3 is TGCGCCAGCAGCTTGCACTCCGGGACAGGAGCCTACGAGCAGTACTTC. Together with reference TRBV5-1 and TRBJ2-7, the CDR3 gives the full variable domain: KAGVTQTPRYLIKTRGQQVTLSCSPISGHRSVSWYQQTPGQGLQFLFEYFSETQRNKGNFPGRFSGRQFSNSRSEMNVSTLELGDSALYLCASSLHSGTGAYEQYFGPGTRLTVT.

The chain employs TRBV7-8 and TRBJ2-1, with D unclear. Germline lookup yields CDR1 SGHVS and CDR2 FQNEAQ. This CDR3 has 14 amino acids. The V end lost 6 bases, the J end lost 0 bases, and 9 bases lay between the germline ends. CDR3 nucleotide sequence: TGTGCCAGCAGGTCGGTAAGCTCCTACAATGAGCAGTTCTTC. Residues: CASRSVSSYNEQFF. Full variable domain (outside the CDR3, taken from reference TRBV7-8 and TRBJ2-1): GAGVSQSPRYKVAKRGQDVALRCDPISGHVSLFWYQQALGQGPEFLTYFQNEAQLDKSGLPSDRFFAERPEGSVSTLKIQRTQQEDSAVYLCASRSVSSYNEQFFGPGTRLTVL.

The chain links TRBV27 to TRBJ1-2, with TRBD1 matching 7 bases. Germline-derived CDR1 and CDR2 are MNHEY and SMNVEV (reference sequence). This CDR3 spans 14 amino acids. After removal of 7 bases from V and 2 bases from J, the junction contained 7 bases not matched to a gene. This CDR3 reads CASNKQGYNYGYTF. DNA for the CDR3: TGTGCCAGCAATAAACAGGGGTACAACTATGGCTACACCTTC.

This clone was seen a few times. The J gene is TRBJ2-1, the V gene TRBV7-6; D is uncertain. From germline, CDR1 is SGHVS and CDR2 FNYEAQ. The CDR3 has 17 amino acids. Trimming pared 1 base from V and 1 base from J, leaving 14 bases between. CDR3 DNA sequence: TGTGCCAGCAGCTTAGTTCCCCCGACAACTTCCTACAATGAGCAGTTCTTC. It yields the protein CASSLVPPTTSYNEQFF.

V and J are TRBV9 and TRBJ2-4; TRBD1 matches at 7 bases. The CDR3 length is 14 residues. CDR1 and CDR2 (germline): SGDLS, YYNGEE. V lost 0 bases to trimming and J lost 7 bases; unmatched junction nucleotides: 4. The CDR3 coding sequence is TGTGCCAGCAGCGTAGGACAGGGCAGGAACATTCAGTACTTC. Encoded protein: CASSVGQGRNIQYF.

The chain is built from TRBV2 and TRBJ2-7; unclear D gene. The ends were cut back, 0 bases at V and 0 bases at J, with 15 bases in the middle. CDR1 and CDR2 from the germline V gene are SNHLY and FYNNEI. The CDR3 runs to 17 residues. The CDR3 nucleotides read TGTGCCAGCAGTGAAGCAAGAAGGAGTCAGAGCTCCTACGAGCAGTACTTC. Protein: CASSEARRSQSSYEQYF.

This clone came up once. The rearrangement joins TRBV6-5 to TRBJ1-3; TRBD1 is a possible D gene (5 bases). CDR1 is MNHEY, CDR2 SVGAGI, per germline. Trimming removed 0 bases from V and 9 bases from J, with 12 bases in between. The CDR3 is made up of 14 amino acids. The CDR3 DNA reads TGTGCCAGCAGTTACTCGGACAAGGCATCCACCATATATTTT. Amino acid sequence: CASSYSDKASTIYF.

In DNA form, the CDR3 reads TGTGCCAGCAGCTTAGTAGGTTACGGGGGGGCTCAAGAGACCCAGTACTTC. Translation: CASSLVGYGGAQETQYF. The rearrangement links TRBV5-5 to TRBJ2-5; 8 nucleotides align to TRBD2. V was clipped by 2 bases and J by 2 bases; unmatched bases: 11. Germline-derived CDR1 and CDR2 are SGHKS and YYEKEE (reference sequence). The CDR3 runs 17 residues.